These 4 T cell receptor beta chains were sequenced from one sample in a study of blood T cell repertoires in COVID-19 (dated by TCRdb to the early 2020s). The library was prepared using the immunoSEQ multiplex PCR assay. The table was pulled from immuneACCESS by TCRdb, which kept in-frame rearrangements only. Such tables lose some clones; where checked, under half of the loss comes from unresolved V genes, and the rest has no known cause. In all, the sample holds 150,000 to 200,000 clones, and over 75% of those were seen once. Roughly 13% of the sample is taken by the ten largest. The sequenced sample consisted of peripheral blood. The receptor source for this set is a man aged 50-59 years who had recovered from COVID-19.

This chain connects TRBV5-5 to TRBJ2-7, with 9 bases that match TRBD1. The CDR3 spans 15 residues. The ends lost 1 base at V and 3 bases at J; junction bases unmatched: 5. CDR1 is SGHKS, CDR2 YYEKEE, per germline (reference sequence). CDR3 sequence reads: CASSLFPGQGYEQYF. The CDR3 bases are TGTGCCAGCAGCTTGTTTCCGGGACAGGGCTACGAGCAGTACTTC.

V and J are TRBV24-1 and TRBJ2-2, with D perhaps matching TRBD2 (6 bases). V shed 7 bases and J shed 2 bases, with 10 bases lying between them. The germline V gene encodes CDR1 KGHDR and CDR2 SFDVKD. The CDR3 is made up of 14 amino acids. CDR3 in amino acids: CATRETSNTGELFF. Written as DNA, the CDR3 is TGTGCCACCAGGGAGACTAGTAACACCGGGGAGCTGTTTTTT.

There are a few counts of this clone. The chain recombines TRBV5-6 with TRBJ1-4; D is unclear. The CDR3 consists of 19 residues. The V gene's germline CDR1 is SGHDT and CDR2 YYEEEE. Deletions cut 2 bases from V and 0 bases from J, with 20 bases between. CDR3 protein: CASSFSVASLHSTNEKLFF. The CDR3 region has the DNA TGTGCCAGCAGCTTTAGCGTTGCCAGCCTCCATTCAACTAATGAAAAACTGTTTTTT.

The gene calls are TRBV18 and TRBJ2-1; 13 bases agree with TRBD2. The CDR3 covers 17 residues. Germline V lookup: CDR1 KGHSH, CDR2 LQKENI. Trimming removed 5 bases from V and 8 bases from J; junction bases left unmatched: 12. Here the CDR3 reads CASSTGLAGVDGDEQFF. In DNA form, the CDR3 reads TGTGCCAGCTCAACAGGACTAGCGGGAGTTGATGGCGATGAGCAGTTCTTC.